The sequence of this T cell receptor beta chain was determined in a study of blood T cell repertoires in COVID-19. Per the germline V gene, CDR1 is SEHNR and CDR2 is FQNEAQ (reference sequence). CDR3 length: 12 amino acids. V shed 5 bases and J shed 2 bases, with 7 bases lying between them. The assay was immunoSEQ multiplex PCR, and TCRdb's table has in-frame clones only and misses some. Of a few hundred thousand clones detected, about 84% appear once; the ten largest clones hold around 13%. This clonotype was obtained from a human donor in a cohort sampled during active COVID-19. The sample taken for sequencing was peripheral blood. The chain uses TRBV7-9 and TRBJ2-7; D not certain. The CDR3 sequence: CASSRVPYEQYF. The CDR3 DNA sequence: TGTGCCAGCAGCCGAGTGCCCTACGAGCAGTACTTC.